The T cell receptor beta chain under discussion was sequenced for a study of blood T cell repertoires in COVID-19. Generated by immunoSEQ multiplex PCR, the TCRdb table keeps only in-frame clones and is missing some. The profile covers about 300,000 clones, with 86% appearing a single time and about 4.1% taken by the ten largest. The CDR3 length is 16 residues. V trimming: 0 bases; J trimming: 9 bases; junction bases outside the gene matches: 2. Germline CDR1 WNHNN, CDR2 SYGVQD (reference sequence). V is TRBV10-1 and J is TRBJ2-1; 16 bases fit TRBD2. Sequenced: PBMCs or T cells enriched from blood (not recorded which). The receptor was isolated from a man aged 30 to 39 who had recovered from COVID-19. CDR3 DNA: TGCGCCAGCAGTGAGTCGGGACTAGCGGGAGGGGGTGAGCAGTTCTTC. Its translation: CASSESGLAGGGEQFF.